This TCR beta chain was obtained from a study of T cells in Graves' hyperthyroidism and ophthalmopathy. About this clonotype itself: The antigen remains unidentified.

The CDR3 has 14 residues. Trimming removed 1 base from V and 2 bases from J, with 9 bases in between. Germline CDR1 and CDR2: DFQATT and SNEGSKA (reference sequence). Study-wide points: Ophthalmopathy, which appeared later, was predicted by the model a median approximately six months before onset. Most clonotypes expanded in the thyroid (above 0.001) were also present in blood.

Extraction of PBMCs used 8 to 10 ml of fresh peripheral blood. From RNA transcripts, TCR beta CDR3 regions were amplified. In the first-round RT-PCR of the TCR CDR3, the HTBI primer set was used. MiXCR was run by TCRdb on the multiplex PCR reads, yielding one entry per CDR3 protein. The sample yields about 640,000 distinct CDR3 sequences, 20% to 25% seen once. The TCR sequence derives from a man aged 25 to 45 with Graves' ophthalmopathy. Sequencing input: blood. The chain couples TRBV20-1 to TRBJ1-5; no definite D call. Written as DNA, the CDR3 is TGCAGTGCTAGAGTTGTTGGCGGCAATCAGCCCCAGCATTTT. It yields the protein CSARVVGGNQPQHF.